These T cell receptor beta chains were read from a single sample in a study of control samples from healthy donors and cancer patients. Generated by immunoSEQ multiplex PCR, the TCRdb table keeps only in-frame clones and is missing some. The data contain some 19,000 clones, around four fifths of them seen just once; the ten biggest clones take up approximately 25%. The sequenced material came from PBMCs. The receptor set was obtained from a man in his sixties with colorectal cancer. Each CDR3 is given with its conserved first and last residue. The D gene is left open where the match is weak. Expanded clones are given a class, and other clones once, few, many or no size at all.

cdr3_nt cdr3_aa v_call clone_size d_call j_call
TGCGCCAGCAGCTCTCTAGCGACCTACAATGAGCAGTTCTTC CASSSLATYNEQFF TRBV5-1 NA NA TRBJ2-1
TGTGCCAGCAGCCCAATCCGGGACCCCTACAATGAGCAGTTCTTC CASSPIRDPYNEQFF TRBV11-2 NA NA TRBJ2-1
TGTGCTAGTGGCCGCTCTGGGGCCAACGTCCTGACTTTC CASGRSGANVLTF TRBV12-5 NA NA TRBJ2-6
TGTGCCAGCAGTTTTTACAGGGAGGCAAATGAGCAGTTCTTC CASSFYREANEQFF TRBV27 NA NA TRBJ2-1
TGTGCCAGCAGCCCCGGTGGGGGGGCGGGCGAGCAGTACTTC CASSPGGGAGEQYF TRBV5-4 once NA TRBJ2-7
TGCGCCAGCAGCCCACTCCCCAGTCGTACAGAGATTAACTATGGCCACACCTTC CASSPLPSRTEINYGHTF TRBV5-1 NA NA TRBJ1-2
TGTGCCACCCGGGGCGTGGGGGATTTTAACACTGAAGCTTTCTTT CATRGVGDFNTEAFF TRBV6-5 NA NA TRBJ1-1
TGTGCCAGCAGTTACGGGCAGCTAACCTACGAGCAGTACTTC CASSYGQLTYEQYF TRBV6-6 NA NA TRBJ2-7
TGTGCCAGCAGTTCCGCCCTGACCCTGGGTGGCTACACCTTC CASSSALTLGGYTF TRBV6-5 once NA TRBJ1-2
TGTGCCAGCAGCTTAGCGCAAAGGACGCGGTGGGATACGCAGTATTTT CASSLAQRTRWDTQYF TRBV7-9 few NA TRBJ2-3
TGTGCCTGGTTGGGTTTGGAAAATTCACCCCTCCACTTT CAWLGLENSPLHF TRBV30 NA NA TRBJ1-6
TGTGCCAGCAGTTTCCAAGAGACCCAGTACTTC CASSFQETQYF TRBV6-6 NA NA TRBJ2-5
TGTGCCACGGGGGGCGTCGGCAGGGCGACAGATACGCAGTATTTT CATGGVGRATDTQYF TRBV24-1 NA NA TRBJ2-3
TGTGCCAGCGTCGACAGGAAGAACACTGAAGCTTTCTTT CASVDRKNTEAFF TRBV11-2 NA NA TRBJ1-1
TGTGCCAGCTCACCAGGTCGCAAGGAGGGCCAAGAGACCCAGTACTTC CASSPGRKEGQETQYF TRBV18 NA NA TRBJ2-5
TGTGCCTGGAGTGTACTAGGAAAGGATCAGTTTTTT CAWSVLGKDQFF TRBV30 NA NA TRBJ1-4
TGTGCCAGCAGCCAGGGCAGAGACACTGAAGCTTTCTTT CASSQGRDTEAFF TRBV7-9 NA NA TRBJ1-1
TGTGCCAGCAGCTTTTCGCTAGGTGGCGGGGAGCTGTTTTTT CASSFSLGGGELFF TRBV11-2 NA NA TRBJ2-2
TGTGCCACCACCGGACAGGCCCATAATTCACCCCTCCACTTT CATTGQAHNSPLHF TRBV6-5 few TRBD1 TRBJ1-6
TGTGCCACCAGCGGAGAGCGGGCTAACTATGGCTACACCTTC CATSGERANYGYTF TRBV15 NA NA TRBJ1-2
TGTGCCAGCAGACCCGCAGGGGGCGAAATGGTGAATGAGCAGTTCTTC CASRPAGGEMVNEQFF TRBV7-2 NA TRBD1 TRBJ2-1
TGTGCCAGCAGCTTTAGCGGGGACACAGATACGCAGTATTTT CASSFSGDTDTQYF TRBV7-2 NA TRBD2 TRBJ2-3
TGTGCCAGCAGCTTACAGGGTAGTGAAGCTTTCTTT CASSLQGSEAFF TRBV5-6 once NA TRBJ1-1
TGCGCCAGCAGCTCGAGGCCGACAGGGAGCAACATTCAGTACTTC CASSSRPTGSNIQYF TRBV5-1 NA TRBD1 TRBJ2-4
TGTGCCAGCAGTTTAAACAGGGGACTTATCAATGAGCAGTTCTTC CASSLNRGLINEQFF TRBV27 NA NA TRBJ2-1
TGTGCCATCAGTGAAAGGGGCAGTTACCTTATGAACACTGAAGCTTTCTTT CAISERGSYLMNTEAFF TRBV10-3 NA NA TRBJ1-1
TGTGCCACCAGTGATGCCGACGGTTCAACTAATGAAAAACTGTTTTTT CATSDADGSTNEKLFF TRBV24-1 NA NA TRBJ1-4